A single sample gave rise to the 9 T cell receptor beta chains below, sequenced in a study of blood T cell repertoires in COVID-19. Clones were read by immunoSEQ multiplex PCR, and TCRdb kept only the in-frame ones, dropping some. Of 56,000 or so clones in the sample, under 90% were seen once. Specimen: peripheral blood. These receptors came from a human donor in a cohort sampled during active COVID-19.

The chain carries TRBV23-1 and TRBJ1-5; weak D call: TRBD1 (5 bases). TRBV23-1 is an open reading frame, and its role is uncertain. The CDR3 has 16 amino acids. The ends were cut back, 4 bases at V and 1 base at J, with 14 bases in the middle. The CDR3 bases are TGCGCCAGCAGTCTTATCGGACAACCGAGCAATCAGCCCCAGCATTTT. This codes for CASSLIGQPSNQPQHF.

The chain joins TRBV18 to TRBJ2-2; 8 bases are shared with TRBD2. The germline gives CDR1 KGHSH, CDR2 LQKENI. The length of the CDR3 is 17 residues. The V gene end was trimmed by 4 bases and the J gene end by 6 bases; junction bases not matched to a gene: 13. The CDR3 DNA is TGTGCCAGCTCACAGACGGGGACTAGATCTTCGGCCGGGGAGCTGTTTTTT. This encodes CASSQTGTRSSAGELFF.

This chain links TRBV7-9 with TRBJ1-3; D gene uncertain. The CDR3 sequence is 15 residues long. The V gene lost 2 bases and the J gene lost 0 bases, with 8 bases spanning the gap. Germline loops: CDR1 SEHNR, CDR2 FQNEAQ (reference sequence). CDR3 amino acids: CASSLMEFSGNTIYF. CDR3 nucleotides: TGTGCCAGCAGCTTAATGGAGTTCTCTGGAAACACCATATATTTT.

The chain is built from TRBV25-1 and TRBJ2-2, with TRBD2 as a possible D gene (6 bases). Germline CDR1 is MGHDK and CDR2 is SYGVNS. Between the trimmed V and J ends, which lost 2 bases and 7 bases, there was a span of 14 bases. This CDR3 has 15 amino acids. CDR3 region: CASSEIGAGSGELFF. CDR3 DNA sequence: TGTGCCAGCAGTGAAATAGGTGCGGGGAGCGGGGAGCTGTTTTTT.

The chain is built from TRBV28 and TRBJ1-4, with D hard to call. V lost 3 bases and J 8 bases, leaving 13 bases between the germline ends. CDR3 length equals 14 residues. Germline CDR1 reads MDHEN; CDR2 reads SYDVKM. The CDR3 DNA follows: TGTGCCAGCAGTTTCGCAAAGATAGAGGAAAAACTGTTTTTT. It is translated as CASSFAKIEEKLFF.

Only a few counts were recorded for this clone. The CDR3 end shows no conserved phenylalanine or tryptophan, and so a read error is likely. It is unclear where the CDR3 begins or ends on the DNA, so no DNA is shown, and the CDR3 is as TCRdb lists it. The chain couples TRBV12-3 or TRBV12-4 to TRBJ2-7; TRBD2 is the table's D call and was not checked against the DNA. Including both end residues, the CDR3 is 11 amino acids long. The CDR3 here is CASRLAGGILL.

J is TRBJ1-4 and V is TRBV5-1; D may be TRBD1 (5 bases). The V end lost 3 bases, the J end lost 6 bases, and 12 bases lay between the germline ends. The CDR3 length is 14 residues. Per germline, CDR1 SGHRS and CDR2 YFSETQ. Written as DNA, the CDR3 is TGCGCCAGCAGCTCCAACCCGGGGGATGAAAAACTGTTTTTT. Translation: CASSSNPGDEKLFF.

The chain carries TRBV9 and TRBJ1-3; 9 nucleotides line up with TRBD1. The CDR3 loop spans 15 amino acids. V was clipped by 2 bases and J by 4 bases; unmatched bases: 4. Germline CDR1 SGDLS, CDR2 YYNGEE. CDR3 in amino acids: CASSVGQGTGNTIYF. CDR3 nucleotides: TGTGCCAGCAGCGTCGGACAGGGGACGGGAAACACCATATATTTT.

The genes are TRBV2 and TRBJ2-2; D is ambiguous. V lost 4 bases, J lost 5 bases, and 8 bases lay in between. This CDR3 spans 13 amino acids. Germline CDR1 SNHLY, CDR2 FYNNEI. CDR3 nucleotide sequence: TGTGCCAGCAGTGGGCAGAATACCGGGGAGCTGTTTTTT. Its translation is CASSGQNTGELFF. Combining the CDR3 with reference TRBV2 and TRBJ2-2 gives the whole variable domain EPEVTQTPSHQVTQMGQEVILRCVPISNHLYFYWYRQILGQKVEFLVSFYNNEISEKSEIFDDQFSVERPDGSNFTLKIRSTKLEDSAMYFCASSGQNTGELFFGEGSRLTVL.